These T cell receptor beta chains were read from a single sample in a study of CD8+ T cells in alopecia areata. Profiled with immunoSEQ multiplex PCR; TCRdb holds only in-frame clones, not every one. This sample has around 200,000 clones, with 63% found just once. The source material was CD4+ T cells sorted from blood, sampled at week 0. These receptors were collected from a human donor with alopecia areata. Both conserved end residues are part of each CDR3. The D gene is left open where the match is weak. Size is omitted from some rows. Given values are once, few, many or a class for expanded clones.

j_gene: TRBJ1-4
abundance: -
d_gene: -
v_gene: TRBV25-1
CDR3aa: CASSERGLATNEKLFF
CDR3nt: TGTGCCAGCAGTGAGAGAGGGCTGGCAACTAATGAAAAACTGTTTTTT

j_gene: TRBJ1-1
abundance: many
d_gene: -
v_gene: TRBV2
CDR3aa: CASRRGGNMNTEAFF
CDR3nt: TGTGCCAGCAGGCGCGGGGGGAACATGAACACTGAAGCTTTCTTT

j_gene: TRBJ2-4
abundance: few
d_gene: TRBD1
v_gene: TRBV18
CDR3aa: CASSPRDRVAKNIQYF
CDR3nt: TGTGCCAGCTCACCACGAGACAGGGTTGCCAAAAACATTCAGTACTTC

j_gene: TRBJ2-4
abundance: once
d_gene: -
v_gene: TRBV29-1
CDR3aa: CSGRDSGKNIQYF
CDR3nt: TGCAGCGGCCGGGATAGCGGCAAAAACATTCAGTACTTC

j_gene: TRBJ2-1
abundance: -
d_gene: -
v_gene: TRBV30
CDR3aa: CAWSGLPYNEQFF
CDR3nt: TGTGCCTGGAGTGGACTACCCTACAATGAGCAGTTCTTC

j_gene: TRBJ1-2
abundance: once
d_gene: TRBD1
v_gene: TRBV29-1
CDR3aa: CSGSTGGNYGYTF
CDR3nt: TGCAGCGGTTCGACAGGGGGTAATTATGGCTACACCTTC

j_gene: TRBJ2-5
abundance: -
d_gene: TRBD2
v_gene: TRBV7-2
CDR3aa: CASSMNGGQETQYF
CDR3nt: TGTGCCAGCAGCATGAACGGGGGGCAAGAGACCCAGTACTTC

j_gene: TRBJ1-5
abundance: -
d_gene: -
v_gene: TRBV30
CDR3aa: CAWSKGLGNQPQHF
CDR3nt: TGTGCCTGGAGTAAGGGGCTCGGCAATCAGCCCCAGCATTTT

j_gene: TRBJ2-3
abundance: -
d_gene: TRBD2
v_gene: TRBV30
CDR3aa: CASRLAGGNSTDTQYF
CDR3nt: TGTGCCTCCAGACTAGCGGGGGGGAATTCGACAGATACGCAGTATTTT

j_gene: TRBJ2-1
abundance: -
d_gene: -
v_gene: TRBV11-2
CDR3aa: CASSSGAPYQFF
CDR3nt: TGTGCCAGCAGCTCAGGGGCGCCGTATCAGTTCTTC

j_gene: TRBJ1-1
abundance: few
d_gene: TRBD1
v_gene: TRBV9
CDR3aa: CASSDHPPKTGADAGSTEAFF
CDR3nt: TGTGCCAGCAGCGATCACCCTCCCAAGACAGGGGCCGACGCAGGTAGCACTGAAGCTTTCTTT

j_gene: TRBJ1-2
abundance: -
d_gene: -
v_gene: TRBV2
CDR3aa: CASSPGTLGPHGYTF
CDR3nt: TGTGCCAGCAGCCCTGGGACACTTGGACCGCATGGCTACACCTTC

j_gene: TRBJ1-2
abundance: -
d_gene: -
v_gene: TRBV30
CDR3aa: CAWSVVGGLSRGYTF
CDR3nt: TGTGCCTGGAGTGTAGTTGGCGGGCTATCGCGGGGCTACACCTTC

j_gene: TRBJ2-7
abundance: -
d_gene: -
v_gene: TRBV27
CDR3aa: CASSLLGAAYEQYF
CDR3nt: TGTGCCAGCAGTTTACTTGGGGCAGCCTACGAGCAGTACTTC

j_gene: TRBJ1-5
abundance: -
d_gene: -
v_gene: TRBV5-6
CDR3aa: CASSSVNQPQHF
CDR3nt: TGTGCCAGCAGCTCCGTCAATCAGCCCCAGCATTTT

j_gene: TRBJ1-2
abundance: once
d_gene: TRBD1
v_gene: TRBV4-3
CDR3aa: CASSQNRGGSYGYTF
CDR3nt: TGCGCCAGCAGCCAAAACAGGGGAGGCAGCTATGGCTACACCTTC

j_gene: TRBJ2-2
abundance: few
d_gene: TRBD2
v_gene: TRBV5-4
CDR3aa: CASSALAGVNTGELFF
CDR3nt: TGTGCCAGCAGCGCACTAGCGGGGGTGAACACCGGGGAGCTGTTTTTT

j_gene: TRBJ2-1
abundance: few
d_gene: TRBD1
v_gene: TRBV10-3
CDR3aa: CAIARQGPSYNEQFF
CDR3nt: TGTGCCATCGCTCGACAGGGGCCCTCCTACAATGAGCAGTTCTTC

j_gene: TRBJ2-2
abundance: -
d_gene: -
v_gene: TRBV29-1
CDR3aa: CSVDSFSTGELFF
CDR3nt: TGCAGCGTTGATTCGTTTTCAACCGGGGAGCTGTTTTTT

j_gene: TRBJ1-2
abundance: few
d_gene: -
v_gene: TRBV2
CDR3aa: CASSGPGTEYGYTF
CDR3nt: TGTGCCAGCAGTGGCCCCGGGACGGAATATGGCTACACCTTC

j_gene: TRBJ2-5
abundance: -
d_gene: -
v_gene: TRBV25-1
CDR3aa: CASSEWGPQETQYF
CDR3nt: TGTGCCAGCAGTGAATGGGGACCCCAAGAGACCCAGTACTTC

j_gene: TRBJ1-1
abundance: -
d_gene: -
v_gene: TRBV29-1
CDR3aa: CSGSLGVNTEAFF
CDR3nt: TGCAGCGGTTCCTTAGGGGTGAACACTGAAGCTTTCTTT

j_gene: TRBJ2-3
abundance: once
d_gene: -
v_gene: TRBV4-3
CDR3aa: CASSQDLGVQNTDTQYF
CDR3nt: TGCGCCAGCAGCCAAGATCTGGGGGTCCAAAACACAGATACGCAGTATTTT

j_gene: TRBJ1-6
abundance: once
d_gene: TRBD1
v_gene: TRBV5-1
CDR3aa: CASSLGQGNSPLHF
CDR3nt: TGCGCCAGCAGCTTGGGACAGGGTAATTCACCCCTCCACTTT

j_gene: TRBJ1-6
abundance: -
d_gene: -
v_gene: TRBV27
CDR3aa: CASRAWVNSPLHF
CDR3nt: TGTGCCAGCAGAGCGTGGGTTAATTCACCCCTCCACTTT

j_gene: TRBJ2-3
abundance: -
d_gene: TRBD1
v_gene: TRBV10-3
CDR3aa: CAISGGQGKSTDTQYF
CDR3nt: TGTGCCATCAGTGGGGGACAGGGGAAGAGCACAGATACGCAGTATTTT

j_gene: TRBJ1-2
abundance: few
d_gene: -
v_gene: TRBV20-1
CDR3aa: CSAPQGGYTF
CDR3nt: TGCAGTGCTCCCCAGGGGGGCTACACCTTC

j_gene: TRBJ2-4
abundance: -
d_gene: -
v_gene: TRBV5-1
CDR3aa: CASSLGRENIQYF
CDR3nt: TGCGCCAGCAGCTTGGGTCGAGAAAACATTCAGTACTTC

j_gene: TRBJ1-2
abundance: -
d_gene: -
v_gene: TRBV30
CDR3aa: CAWSHLGTDGYTF
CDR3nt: TGTGCCTGGAGTCACCTAGGAACGGATGGCTACACCTTC